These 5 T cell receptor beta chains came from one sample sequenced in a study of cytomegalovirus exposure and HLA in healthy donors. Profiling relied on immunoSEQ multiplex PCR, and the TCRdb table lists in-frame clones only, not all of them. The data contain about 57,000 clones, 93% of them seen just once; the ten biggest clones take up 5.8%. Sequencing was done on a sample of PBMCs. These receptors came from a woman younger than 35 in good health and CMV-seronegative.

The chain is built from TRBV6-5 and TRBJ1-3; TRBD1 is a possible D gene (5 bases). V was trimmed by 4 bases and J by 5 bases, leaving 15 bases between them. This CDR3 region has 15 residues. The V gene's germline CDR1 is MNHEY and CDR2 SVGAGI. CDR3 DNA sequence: TGTGCCAGCAGTTCCGATGACAGCTCACGAAACACCATATATTTT. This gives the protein CASSSDDSSRNTIYF.

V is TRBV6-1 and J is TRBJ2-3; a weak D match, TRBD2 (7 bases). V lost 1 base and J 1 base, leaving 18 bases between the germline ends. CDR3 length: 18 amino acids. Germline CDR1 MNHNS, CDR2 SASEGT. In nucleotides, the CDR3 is TGTGCCAGCAGTGAAGTTGCGGGGGACCCAGGGGGCACAGATACGCAGTATTTT. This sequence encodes CASSEVAGDPGGTDTQYF.

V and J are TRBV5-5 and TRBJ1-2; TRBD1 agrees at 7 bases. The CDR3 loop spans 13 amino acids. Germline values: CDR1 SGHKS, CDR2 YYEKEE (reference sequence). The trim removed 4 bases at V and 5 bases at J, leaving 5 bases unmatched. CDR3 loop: CASSPDRPYGYTF. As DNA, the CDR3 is TGTGCCAGCAGCCCGGACAGGCCGTATGGCTACACCTTC.

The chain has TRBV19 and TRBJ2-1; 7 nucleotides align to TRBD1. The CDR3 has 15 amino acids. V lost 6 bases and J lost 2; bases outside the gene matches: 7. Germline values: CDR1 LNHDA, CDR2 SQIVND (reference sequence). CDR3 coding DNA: TGTGCCAGTAGCCGGGACAGATTCCCCTACAATGAGCAGTTCTTC. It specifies CASSRDRFPYNEQFF.

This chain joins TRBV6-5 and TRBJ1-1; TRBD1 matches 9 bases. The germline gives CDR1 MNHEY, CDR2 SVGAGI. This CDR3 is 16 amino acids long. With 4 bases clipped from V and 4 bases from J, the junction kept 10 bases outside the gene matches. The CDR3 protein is CASSFRDRVGSTEAFF. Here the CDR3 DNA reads TGTGCCAGCAGTTTCCGGGACAGGGTCGGAAGCACTGAAGCTTTCTTT.